Listed below are T cell receptor beta chains from one sample, sequenced in a study of T cells in Graves' hyperthyroidism and ophthalmopathy. Each CDR3 protein is one row after TCRdb ran MiXCR on the multiplex PCR reads. The sample shows around 800,000 distinct CDR3 sequences, more than 30% of them seen only once. The material sequenced was blood. The origin of the receptors is a man aged 18 to 30 with Graves' hyperthyroidism. Both conserved end residues are part of each CDR3.

v_gene,j_gene,CDR3aa
TRBV20-1,TRBJ1-3,CSARDGPRRSGNTIYF
TRBV20-1,TRBJ1-1,CSASRQPMNTEAFF
TRBV25-1,TRBJ2-1,CASSESFDGNEQFF
TRBV20-1,TRBJ2-5,CSARSLSGGAGETQYF
TRBV7-9,TRBJ2-6,CASSSIHTNSGANVLTF
TRBV6-5,TRBJ2-7,CASSYSRTSGEFYEQYF
TRBV7-9,TRBJ2-5,CASSTPEGGRRETQYF
TRBV19,TRBJ2-5,CASSILTGDKETQYF
TRBV6-1,TRBJ2-7,CASSGENF
TRBV7-9,TRBJ2-2,CASSLAYEAGELFF
TRBV7-2,TRBJ2-7,CASSLGRANGEQYF
TRBV6-1,TRBJ1-2,CASSTPSGPDRGNGYTF
TRBV19,TRBJ1-5,CASKRDPAAYSNQPQHF